Included here is one T cell receptor (beta chain) sequence, with context. The assay was immunoSEQ multiplex PCR, and TCRdb's table has in-frame clones only and misses some. The data hold approximately 300,000 clones, with approximately 85% observed a single time. V was clipped by 4 bases and J by 7 bases; unmatched bases: 11. This CDR3 contains 16 residues. The germline CDR1 and CDR2 sequences are SGHAT and FQNNGV. This specimen comes from a study of blood T cell repertoires in COVID-19. Study-wide context: Sources were T cells, B-cell-depleted T cells, or PBMCs; the material itself was cDNA or gDNA.

The participants were between roughly 18 and 90 years old and came from roughly 24 US areas. Each participant's cohort was designated according to participant-reported clinical history. Recovery among Cohort 3 donors was established by two negative PCRs, clearance, or symptom resolution. The clonotype was recovered from a woman in her twenties or thirties who had recovered from COVID-19. Sequencing input: PBMCs or T cells enriched from blood (not recorded which). The J gene is TRBJ1-4, the V gene TRBV11-2; 8 bases fit TRBD1. DNA of the CDR3: TGTGCCAGCAGCTCCACTGACAGGGGTATGCGTGAAAAACTGTTTTTT. Encoded protein: CASSSTDRGMREKLFF.